The 18 T cell receptor beta chains below all came from one sample that was sequenced in a study of OX40 agonist ivuxolimab in advanced cancers. Clones were sequenced by immunoSEQ multiplex PCR, and TCRdb holds only the in-frame ones, with some missing. The sample includes around 67,000 clones, 70% to 90% of them seen just once. The sample was CD4+ or CD8+ T cells sorted from blood, taken in a trial of the OX40 agonist ivuxolimab. These receptors were taken from an adult with an advanced solid tumor such as melanoma, head and neck, liver or kidney cancer.

This clone was found a few times. V is TRBV28 and J is TRBJ1-5, with D hard to call. Germline V CDR1 and CDR2: MDHEN, SYDVKM. CDR3 size: 14 residues. V was cut by 6 bases and J by 4 bases, with 13 bases left in between. The chain's CDR3 is CASSSQSKNQPQHF. DNA of the CDR3: TGTGCCAGCAGCTCGCAAAGTAAGAATCAGCCCCAGCATTTT.

This clone was observed a few times. The chain recombines TRBV2 with TRBJ1-5; tentative D call: TRBD1 (5 bases). Deletions cut 3 bases from V and 4 bases from J, with 7 bases between. There are 13 residues in the CDR3. The germline V gene encodes CDR1 SNHLY and CDR2 FYNNEI. The DNA of the CDR3 is TGTGCCAGCAGTGACGGGGGAAATCAGCCCCAGCATTTT. Amino acids: CASSDGGNQPQHF.

The rearrangement links TRBV16 to TRBJ2-1; 10 bases map to TRBD2. The ends lost 0 bases at V and 5 bases at J; junction bases unmatched: 7. CDR3 size: 17 residues. Per germline, CDR1 KGHSY and CDR2 FQNENV. The CDR3 region has the DNA TGTGCCAGCAGCCAATCCCGGCTAGCGGGAGAGCACAATGAGCAGTTCTTC. Residues: CASSQSRLAGEHNEQFF.

This chain connects TRBV30 to TRBJ1-4; unclear D gene. Germline V gene lookup returns CDR1 GTSNPN and CDR2 SVGIG (reference sequence). This CDR3 spans 14 amino acids. Trimming left V 2 bases short and J 0 bases short, with 7 bases between. This chain's CDR3 is CAWSWRPTNEKLFF. CDR3 bases: TGTGCCTGGAGTTGGCGGCCAACTAATGAAAAACTGTTTTTT.

The J gene is TRBJ2-5, the V gene TRBV11-1; either TRBD1 or TRBD2 may supply D (5 bases each). This CDR3 is built from 13 residues. V was trimmed by 8 bases and J by 4 bases, leaving 14 bases between them. Germline lookup yields CDR1 SGHAT and CDR2 FQDESV (reference sequence). CDR3 in amino acids: CASARDGGETQYF. In nucleotides, the CDR3 is TGTGCCAGCGCCCGGGACGGAGGAGAGACCCAGTACTTC.

The genes are TRBV5-1 and TRBJ2-1; D is undetermined. The CDR3 contains 14 residues. The germline gives CDR1 SGHRS, CDR2 YFSETQ. Deletions cut 1 base from V and 4 bases from J, with 9 bases between. CDR3 sequence (DNA): TGCGCCAGCAGCTTGTCCAGTGATTACAATGAGCAGTTCTTC. Encoded protein: CASSLSSDYNEQFF.

V is TRBV28 and J is TRBJ2-5; 8 bases are shared with TRBD1. V gave up 6 bases and J gave up 5 bases; unmatched junction bases: 2. CDR1 is MDHEN and CDR2 is SYDVKM in the germline V gene. The CDR3 runs 12 residues. The CDR3 DNA reads TGTGCCAGCAGAACAGGGGGGGAGACCCAGTACTTC. Its translation: CASRTGGETQYF.

The chain employs TRBV5-1 and TRBJ2-1; 14 bases match TRBD2. Germline V CDR1 and CDR2: SGHRS, YFSETQ. J lost 9 bases, V lost 4 bases, and 12 bases had no gene match. The length of the CDR3 is 17 residues. The CDR3 nucleotides read TGCGCCAGCAGCCCGGTGATGGGACTAGCGGGAGCGGGTGAGCAGTTCTTC. It yields the protein CASSPVMGLAGAGEQFF.

The sample holds one count of this clone. The chain links TRBV5-6 to TRBJ2-7; possible D gene TRBD1, 8 bases. Deletions cut 4 bases from V and 1 base from J, with 18 bases between. This CDR3 has 16 residues. CDR1 and CDR2 (germline): SGHDT, YYEEEE. CDR3 residues: CASSPQGAGASYEQYF. The CDR3, as DNA: TGTGCCAGCAGCCCTCAGGGGGCGGGGGCATCCTACGAGCAGTACTTC.

The count of this clone is one. The V call is TRBV27, the J call TRBJ2-5; TRBD1 might be the D (5 bases). This CDR3 has 15 amino acids. CDR1 MNHEY and CDR2 SMNVEV come from the germline V gene (reference sequence). Trimming removed 4 bases at V and 5 bases at J, with 17 bases between. The CDR3 loop is CASSSRQSSMETQYF. For the CDR3, the DNA is TGTGCCAGCAGTTCCCGACAGTCTTCAATGGAGACCCAGTACTTC.

This chain joins TRBV13 and TRBJ1-6; 8 bases match TRBD1. Trimming cost V 6 bases and J 9 bases; bases outside gene matches: 7. The CDR3 covers 14 residues. Looked up from germline, CDR1 is PRHDT and CDR2 is FYEKMQ (reference sequence). The CDR3 DNA follows: TGTGCCAGCAGTTTCGACAGGGGTAGTTCACCCCTCCACTTT. This sequence encodes CASSFDRGSSPLHF.

This clone was seen a handful of times. The genes are TRBV6-8 and TRBJ1-5; TRBD1 aligns across 8 bases. V lost 0 bases to trimming and J lost 2 bases; unmatched junction nucleotides: 0. Germline V CDR1 and CDR2: MNHGY, SAAAGT. There are 15 residues in the CDR3. The CDR3 DNA is TGTGCCAGCAGTTACTCGGGACAGGGCAATCAGCCCCAGCATTTT. Amino acids: CASSYSGQGNQPQHF.

The chain uses TRBV10-3 and TRBJ1-2; the D gene is possibly TRBD1 (5 bases). Trimming removed 4 bases from V and 4 bases from J, with 16 bases in between. CDR1 and CDR2 (germline): ENHRY, SYGVKD. The CDR3 loop spans 15 amino acids. This CDR3 reads CAISAWDSDAYGYTF. Written as DNA, the CDR3 is TGTGCCATCAGTGCCTGGGACTCAGACGCCTATGGCTACACCTTC.

The rearrangement joins TRBV19 to TRBJ2-5; 11 bases agree with TRBD2. V dropped 7 bases and J dropped 4; count of bases not matched to a gene: 5. CDR1 and CDR2 from the germline V gene are LNHDA and SQIVND (reference sequence). CDR3 length equals 14 residues. In DNA form, the CDR3 reads TGTGCCAGTAACGATCTAGCGGGAGGAGAGACCCAGTACTTC. As protein: CASNDLAGGETQYF.

The genes are TRBV11-3 and TRBJ2-1; weak D call: TRBD2 (5 bases). With 0 bases removed from V and 0 bases from J, the gap between germline ends came to 9 bases. Germline loops: CDR1 SGHNT, CDR2 YENEEA. This CDR3 region has 16 residues. CDR3 nucleotide sequence: TGTGCCAGCAGCTTAGATGGGAGCGGCTCCTACAATGAGCAGTTCTTC. Residues: CASSLDGSGSYNEQFF.

The chain has TRBV2 and TRBJ2-3, with D possibly TRBD1 on 6 matching bases. Germline V gives CDR1 SNHLY, CDR2 FYNNEI. This CDR3 is 14 amino acids long. The V and J ends lost 3 bases and 4 bases respectively, with 11 bases between them. The CDR3 DNA is TGTGCCAGCAGTGACACAGGGATCCCAGATACGCAGTATTTT. Its protein is CASSDTGIPDTQYF.

V usage is TRBV5-1 and J usage is TRBJ2-3, with TRBD2 matching 8 bases. From germline, CDR1 is SGHRS and CDR2 YFSETQ. J lost 5 bases, V lost 4 bases, and 6 bases had no gene match. The CDR3 has 14 amino acids. The DNA of the CDR3 is TGCGCCAGCAGCGTTAGCGGGGCCGAAGATACGCAGTATTTT. Translated: CASSVSGAEDTQYF.

The rearrangement links TRBV12-5 to TRBJ1-1; the match to TRBD1 covers 8 bases. The germline CDR1 and CDR2 sequences are LGHNT and FRNRAP. This CDR3 is 14 amino acids long. After removal of 7 bases from V and 5 bases from J, the junction contained 9 bases not matched to a gene. CDR3 nucleotide sequence: TGTGCTAGTGACCGTCAGGGGGCGAGTACTGAAGCTTTCTTT. Protein: CASDRQGASTEAFF.